This T cell receptor (beta chain) was captured in a study of blood T cell repertoires in COVID-19. Assay used: immunoSEQ multiplex PCR; TCRdb lists only in-frame clones, some missing. Of tens of thousands of clones in the sample, 75% to 90% were seen once. Germline V lookup: CDR1 MNHEY, CDR2 SMNVEV (reference sequence). The junction had 6 bases not matched to a gene; V was cut back by 6 bases and J by 5 bases. The CDR3 loop spans 15 amino acids. The sequence came from a woman in her forties or fifties with active COVID-19. The sequenced sample consisted of peripheral blood. The V call is TRBV27, the J call TRBJ2-5; TRBD2 agrees at 13 bases. CDR3 sequence reads: CASSRTSGSQETQYF. In DNA form, the CDR3 reads TGTGCCAGCAGCCGGACTAGCGGGAGTCAGGAGACCCAGTACTTC.